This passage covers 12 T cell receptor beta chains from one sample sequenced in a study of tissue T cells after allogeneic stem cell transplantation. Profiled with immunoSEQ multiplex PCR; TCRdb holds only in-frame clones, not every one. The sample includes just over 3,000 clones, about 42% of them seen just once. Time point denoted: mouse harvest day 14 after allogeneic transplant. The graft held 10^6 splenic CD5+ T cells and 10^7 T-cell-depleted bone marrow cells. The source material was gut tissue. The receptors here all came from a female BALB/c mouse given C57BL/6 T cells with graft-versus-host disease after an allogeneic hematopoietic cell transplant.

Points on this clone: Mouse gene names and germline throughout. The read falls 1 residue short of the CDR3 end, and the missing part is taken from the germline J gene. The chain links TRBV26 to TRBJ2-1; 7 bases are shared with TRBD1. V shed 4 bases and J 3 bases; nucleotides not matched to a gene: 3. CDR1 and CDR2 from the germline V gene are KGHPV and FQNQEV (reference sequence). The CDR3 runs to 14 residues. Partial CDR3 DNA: TGTGCCAGCAGTCAGGACAGGAGCTATGCTGAGCAGTTC. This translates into CASSQDRSYAEQF. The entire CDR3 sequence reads CASSQDRSYAEQFF.

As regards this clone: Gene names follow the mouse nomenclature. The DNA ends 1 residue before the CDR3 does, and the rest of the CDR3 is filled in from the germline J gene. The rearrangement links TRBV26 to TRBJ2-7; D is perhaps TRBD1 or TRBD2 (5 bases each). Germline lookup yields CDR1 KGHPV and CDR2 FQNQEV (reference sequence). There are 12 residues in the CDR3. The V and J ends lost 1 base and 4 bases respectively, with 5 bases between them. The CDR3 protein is CASSLWGYEQYF. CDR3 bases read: TGTGCCAGCAGTCTGTGGGGGTATGAACAGTAC.

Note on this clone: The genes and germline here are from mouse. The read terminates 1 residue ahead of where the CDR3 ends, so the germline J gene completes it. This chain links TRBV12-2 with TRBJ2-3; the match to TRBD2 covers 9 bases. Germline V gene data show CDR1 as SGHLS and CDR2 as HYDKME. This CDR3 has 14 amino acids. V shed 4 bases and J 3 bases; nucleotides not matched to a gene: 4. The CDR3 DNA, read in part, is TGTGCCAGCTCCCCTACTGGGGGGGCAGAAACGCTGTAT. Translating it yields CASSPTGGAETLY. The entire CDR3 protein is CASSPTGGAETLYF.

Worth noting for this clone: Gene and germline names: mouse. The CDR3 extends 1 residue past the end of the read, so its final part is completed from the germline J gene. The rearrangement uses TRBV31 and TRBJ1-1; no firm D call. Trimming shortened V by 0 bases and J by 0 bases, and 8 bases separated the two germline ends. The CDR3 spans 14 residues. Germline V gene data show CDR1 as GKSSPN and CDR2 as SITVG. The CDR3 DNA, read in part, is TGTGCCTGGAGTCTGGGCCTCGCAAACACAGAAGTCTTC. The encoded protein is CAWSLGLANTEVF. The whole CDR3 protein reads CAWSLGLANTEVFF.

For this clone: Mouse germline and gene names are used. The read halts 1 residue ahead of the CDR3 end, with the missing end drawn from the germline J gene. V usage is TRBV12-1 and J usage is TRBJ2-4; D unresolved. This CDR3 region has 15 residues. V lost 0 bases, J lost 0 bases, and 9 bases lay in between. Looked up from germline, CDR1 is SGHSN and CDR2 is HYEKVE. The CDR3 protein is CASSLERASQNTLYF. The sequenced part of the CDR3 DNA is TGTGCCAGCTCTCTCGAACGGGCTAGTCAAAACACCTTGTAC.

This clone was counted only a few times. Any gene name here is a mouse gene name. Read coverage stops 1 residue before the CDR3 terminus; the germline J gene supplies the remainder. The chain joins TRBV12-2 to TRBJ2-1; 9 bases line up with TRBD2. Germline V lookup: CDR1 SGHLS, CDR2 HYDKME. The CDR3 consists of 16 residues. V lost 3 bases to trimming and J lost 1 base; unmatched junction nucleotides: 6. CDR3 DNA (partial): TGTGCCAGCTCTGCAACCGGGACTGGGAACTATGCTGAGCAGTTC. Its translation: CASSATGTGNYAEQF. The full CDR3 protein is CASSATGTGNYAEQFF.

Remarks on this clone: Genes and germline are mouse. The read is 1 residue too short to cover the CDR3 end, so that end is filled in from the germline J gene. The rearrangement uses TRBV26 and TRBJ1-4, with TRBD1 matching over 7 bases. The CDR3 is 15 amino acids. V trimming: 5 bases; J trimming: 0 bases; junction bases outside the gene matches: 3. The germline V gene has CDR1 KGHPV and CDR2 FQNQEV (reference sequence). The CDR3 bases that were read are TGTGCCAGCAGTTCAACAGGGGTTTCCAACGAAAGATTATTT. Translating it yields CASSSTGVSNERLF. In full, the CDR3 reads CASSSTGVSNERLFF.

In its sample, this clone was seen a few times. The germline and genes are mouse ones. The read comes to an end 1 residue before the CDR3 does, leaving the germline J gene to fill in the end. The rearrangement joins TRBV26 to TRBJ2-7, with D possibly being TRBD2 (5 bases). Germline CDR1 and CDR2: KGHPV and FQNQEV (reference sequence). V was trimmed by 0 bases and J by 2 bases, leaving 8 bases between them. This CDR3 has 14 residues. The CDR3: CASSLSLGPYEQYF. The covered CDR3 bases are TGTGCCAGCAGTCTGTCGCTGGGCCCCTATGAACAGTAC.

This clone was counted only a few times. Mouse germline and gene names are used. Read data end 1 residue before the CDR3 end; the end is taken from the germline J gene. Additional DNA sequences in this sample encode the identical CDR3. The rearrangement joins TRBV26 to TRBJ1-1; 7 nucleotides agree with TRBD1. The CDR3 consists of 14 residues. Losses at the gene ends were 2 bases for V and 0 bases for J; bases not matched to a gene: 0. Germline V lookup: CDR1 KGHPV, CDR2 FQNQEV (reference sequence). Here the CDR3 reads CASSLGTANTEVFF. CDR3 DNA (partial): TGTGCCAGCAGTCTGGGGACAGCAAACACAGAAGTCTTC.

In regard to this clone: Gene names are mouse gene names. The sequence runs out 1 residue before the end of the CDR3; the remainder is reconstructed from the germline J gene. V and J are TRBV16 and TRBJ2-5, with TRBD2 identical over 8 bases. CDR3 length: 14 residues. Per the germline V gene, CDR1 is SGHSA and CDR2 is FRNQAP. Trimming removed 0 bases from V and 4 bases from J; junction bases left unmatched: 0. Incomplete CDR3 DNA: TGTGCAAGCAGCTTAGAGACTGGGGAAGACACCCAGTAC. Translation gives CASSLETGEDTQY. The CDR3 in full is CASSLETGEDTQYF. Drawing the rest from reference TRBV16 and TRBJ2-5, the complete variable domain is NAGVIQTPRHKVTGKGQEATLWCEPISGHSAVFWYRQTIVQGLEFLTYFRNQAPIDDSGMPKERFSAQMPNQSHSTLKIQSTQPQDSAVYLCASSLETGEDTQYFGPGTRLLVL.

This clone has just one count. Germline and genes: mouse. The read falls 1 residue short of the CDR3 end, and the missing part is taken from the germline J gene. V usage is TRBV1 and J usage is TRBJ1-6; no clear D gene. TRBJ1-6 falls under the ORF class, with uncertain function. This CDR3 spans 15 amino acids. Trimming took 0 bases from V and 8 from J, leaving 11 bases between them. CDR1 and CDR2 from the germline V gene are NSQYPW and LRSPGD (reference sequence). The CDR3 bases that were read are TGCACCTGCAGTGCAGATCCCCTGGGCGATTCGCCCCTCTAC. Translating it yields CTCSADPLGDSPLY. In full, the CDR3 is CTCSADPLGDSPLYF.

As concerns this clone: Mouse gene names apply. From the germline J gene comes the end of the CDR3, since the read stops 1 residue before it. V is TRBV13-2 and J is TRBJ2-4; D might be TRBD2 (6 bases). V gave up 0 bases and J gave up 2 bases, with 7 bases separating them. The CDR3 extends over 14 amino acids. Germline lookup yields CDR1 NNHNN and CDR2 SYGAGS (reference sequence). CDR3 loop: CASGDVGVQNTLYF. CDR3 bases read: TGTGCCAGCGGTGATGTGGGGGTTCAAAACACCTTGTAC.